These 32 T cell receptor beta chains were sequenced from one sample in a study of blood T cells in healthy people across ages. Combining a sample-barcoded 5' primer with a J-beta primer mix, a second PCR ran for about 6 to 11 cycles. A single record per CDR3 protein comes from TCRdb applying MiXCR to the 5' RACE reads. The table shows more than 1,000,000 distinct CDR3 sequences, with 20% to 25% occurring only once. The data also belong to a second study, concerning T cells of mothers and their children.

Sample: blood. These receptors came from a girl under 10 years old in good health.

This clonotype appeared once. Because it lacks the conserved phenylalanine or tryptophan at the end, this CDR3 is likely a read error. The chain is built from TRBV5-1 and TRBJ2-5; D unclear. CDR1 is SGHRS and CDR2 is YFSETQ in the germline V gene. Between the trimmed V and J ends, which lost 5 bases and 4 bases, there was a span of 6 bases. CDR3 length: 11 residues. In DNA, the CDR3 is TGCGCCAGCAGGGGTGGAGAGACCCAGTACCTC. Amino acid sequence: CASRGGETQYL.

The chain employs TRBV7-9 and TRBJ2-1; 16 positions match TRBD2. The better agreement between TRBJ2-7 and the DNA end casts doubt on the J call. This CDR3 comprises 18 residues. Per the germline V gene, CDR1 is SEHNR and CDR2 is FQNEAQ (reference sequence). The CDR3 nucleotides are TGTGCCAGCAGCTCCAAGGGACTAGCGGGAGGGATACCCTACGAGCAGTACTTC. Protein: CASSSKGLAGGIPYEQYF.

CDR3 DNA: TGTGCCAGCAGTTTAGCGGGGAATAGCAATCAGCCCCAGCATTTT. Its protein is CASSLAGNSNQPQHF. This sequence joins TRBV12-3 or TRBV12-4 and TRBJ1-5; D is unclear. The V gene lost 0 bases and the J gene lost 0 bases, with 6 bases spanning the gap. This CDR3 has 15 amino acids.

V is TRBV3-1 and J is TRBJ2-1; 10 bases are a match to TRBD1. TRBJ2-5 matches the DNA end more closely, so the J call is doubtful. The CDR3 covers 14 residues. The germline gives CDR1 LGHDT, CDR2 YNNKEL (reference sequence). As DNA, the CDR3 is TGTGCCAGCAGCCAGGGACAGGGGCGAGAGACCCAGTACTTC. It codes for CASSQGQGRETQYF.

The DNA of the CDR3 is TGTGCCAGCAGCTACCTCAGGGGGCGCGCGGGTATTCAGTACTTC. Translating gives CASSYLRGRAGIQYF. The chain combines TRBV11-2 with TRBJ2-4, with 8 bases lining up with TRBD1. V trimming: 4 bases; J trimming: 10 bases; junction bases outside the gene matches: 12. There are 15 residues in the CDR3. Germline V CDR1 and CDR2: SGHAT, FQNNGV.

With respect to this clonotype: A much larger clone differs from this one at a single base, so this may be a read error. The chain couples TRBV6-2 or TRBV6-3 to TRBJ2-5; 11 bases match TRBD2. CDR3 length equals 14 residues. Looked up from germline, CDR1 is MNHEY and CDR2 is SVGEGT. The V segment lost 7 bases and the J segment 3 bases; nucleotides outside the gene matches: 4. The CDR3 region is CASTPGLAEETQYF. Written as DNA, the CDR3 is TGTGCCAGCACCCCGGGACTAGCGGAAGAGACCCAGTACTTC.

In nucleotides, the CDR3 is TGTGCCAGCAGCTACACACGGCTCAGGGACGGAAACACCATATATTTT. Protein product: CASSYTRLRDGNTIYF. The chain has TRBV12-3 or TRBV12-4 and TRBJ1-3; maybe TRBD1 (5 bases). Trimming stripped 6 bases from V and 4 bases from J, with 19 bases between. There are 16 residues in the CDR3.

The V and J genes are TRBV28 and TRBJ2-1; D gene uncertain. This CDR3 is 13 amino acids long. Between the trimmed V and J ends, which lost 3 bases and 6 bases, there was a span of 9 bases. Germline values: CDR1 MDHEN, CDR2 SYDVKM. The chain's CDR3 is CASSFRPANEQFF. CDR3 coding DNA: TGTGCCAGCAGTTTTCGTCCAGCCAATGAGCAGTTCTTC.

This clonotype was detected only a few times. The genes are TRBV29-1 and TRBJ1-2; a weak D match, TRBD1 (5 bases). This CDR3 is 11 amino acids long. Between the trimmed V and J ends, which lost 4 bases and 6 bases, there was a span of 9 bases. The germline V gene encodes CDR1 SQVTM and CDR2 ANQGSEA. CDR3 amino acids: CSVVGDDGYTF. DNA for the CDR3: TGCAGCGTTGTAGGGGATGATGGCTACACCTTC.

The table lists this clonotype with a few counts. The chain is built from TRBV9 and TRBJ2-1; D might be TRBD1 or TRBD2, each matching 6 bases. V was clipped by 0 bases and J by 7 bases, with 11 bases between them. This CDR3 region has 14 residues. Germline CDR1 and CDR2: SGDLS and YYNGEE. The CDR3 DNA sequence: TGTGCCAGCAGCGTAGAGACGGGGGCGAATGAGCAGTTCTTC. Encoded protein: CASSVETGANEQFF.

This clonotype was observed at least ten times. The V gene is TRBV6-6, the J gene TRBJ2-5; D possibly corresponds to TRBD1 (6 bases). The CDR3 is 14 residues long. V lost 4 bases and J 3 bases, leaving 12 bases between the germline ends. Germline assignment: CDR1 MNHNY and CDR2 SVGAGI (reference sequence). The CDR3 DNA sequence: TGTGCCAGCAGTTCTGGGACATTCAAAGAGACCCAGTACTTC. This codes for CASSSGTFKETQYF.

This clonotype came up a few times. The rearrangement uses TRBV11-1 and TRBJ2-5; maybe TRBD2 (6 bases). The germline V gene has CDR1 SGHAT and CDR2 FQDESV (reference sequence). The CDR3 length is 14 residues. V dropped 0 bases and J dropped 5 bases, with 10 bases sitting between them. The CDR3 DNA reads TGTGCCAGCAGCTTAGCGGGCGGGATGGAGACCCAGTACTTC. This codes for CASSLAGGMETQYF.

The chain employs TRBV25-1 and TRBJ2-5, with D unresolved. This CDR3 has 13 residues. V was pared by 6 bases and J by 5 bases, with 13 bases between. Germline V lookup: CDR1 MGHDK, CDR2 SYGVNS. CDR3 sequence reads: CASSKPARETQYF. For the CDR3, the DNA is TGTGCCAGCAGCAAACCCGCTAGGGAGACCCAGTACTTC.

The chain is built from TRBV5-1 and TRBJ2-5, with 7 bases that match TRBD2. The CDR3 runs 15 residues. J gave up 0 bases and V 4 bases, and 6 bases lay outside the gene matches. Germline V lookup: CDR1 SGHRS, CDR2 YFSETQ. CDR3 loop: CASSPTLADQETQYF. CDR3 nucleotide sequence: TGCGCCAGCAGCCCAACCCTAGCGGACCAAGAGACCCAGTACTTC.

The CDR3 DNA reads TGCGCCAGCAGCCGTGAGACAGGCGATTACTACAATGAGCAGTTCTTC. This sequence encodes CASSRETGDYYNEQFF. The chain employs TRBV4-3 and TRBJ2-1; possibly TRBD1 for D (6 bases). The CDR3 contains 16 residues. Germline values: CDR1 LGHNA, CDR2 YSLEER. V gave up 4 bases and J gave up 3 bases, with 16 bases separating them.

This clonotype occurred a few times. V is TRBV2 and J is TRBJ2-1; 8 bases match TRBD2. With V trimmed by 6 bases and J by 3 bases, 4 bases remained unmatched. This CDR3 comprises 14 residues. Per the germline V gene, CDR1 is SNHLY and CDR2 is FYNNEI. The CDR3 DNA follows: TGTGCCAGCAGACCAGCGGGAGTCTACAATGAGCAGTTCTTC. Residues: CASRPAGVYNEQFF.

The V gene is TRBV6-6, the J gene TRBJ1-1, with 7 bases aligning to TRBD1. J was trimmed by 8 bases and V by 5 bases; bases with no gene match: 8. The CDR3 totals 13 residues. Germline CDR1 reads MNHNY; CDR2 reads SVGAGI (reference sequence). This chain's CDR3 is CASSKRGQLEAFF. DNA for the CDR3: TGTGCCAGCAGTAAACGGGGACAGCTAGAAGCTTTCTTT.

The chain joins TRBV12-3 or TRBV12-4 to TRBJ2-3; 8 nucleotides agree with TRBD1. CDR3 length: 15 amino acids. V was clipped by 3 bases and J by 5 bases; unmatched bases: 7. DNA for the CDR3: TGTGCCAGCAGTTTGTGGCAGGGGGCGAAAGATACGCAGTATTTT. Translated: CASSLWQGAKDTQYF.

This clonotype has more than one count but fewer than ten. V is TRBV6-5 and J is TRBJ2-1, with 7 bases identical to TRBD2. The last part of the DNA fits TRBJ2-5 better; the J call may be wrong. CDR3 length: 17 residues. Germline lookup yields CDR1 MNHEY and CDR2 SVGAGI. CDR3: CASSYSGLAANTETQYF. The CDR3 nucleotides read TGTGCCAGCAGTTACTCGGGGCTAGCGGCGAATACGGAGACCCAGTACTTC.

J is TRBJ2-3 and V is TRBV5-8; TRBD2 agrees at 12 bases. CDR3 length equals 17 residues. Germline assignment: CDR1 SGHTS and CDR2 YDEGEE. The trim removed 1 base at V and 5 bases at J, leaving 8 bases unmatched. The CDR3 here is CASSLRVLAGGGDTQYF. The DNA of the CDR3 is TGTGCCAGCAGCTTGAGGGTACTAGCGGGAGGCGGAGATACGCAGTATTTT.

In its sample, this clonotype was seen a few times. A junction end diverges from the germline sequence, so it may reflect a read error. V gene TRBV12-5 combines with J gene TRBJ1-2, with D unclear. Germline lookup yields CDR1 LGHNT and CDR2 FRNRAP. The CDR3 has 16 residues. CDR3 in amino acids: CAGGLVEGKVANGYTF. The CDR3 DNA reads as TGTGCTGGTGGTTTGGTAGAAGGGAAGGTAGCGAATGGCTACACCTTC. The variable domain in full, with the rest retrieved from reference TRBV12-5 and TRBJ1-2, is DARVTQTPRHKVTEMGQEVTMRCQPILGHNTVFWYRQTMMQGLELLAYFRNRAPLDDSGMPKDRFSAEMPDATLATLKIQPSEPRDSAVYFCAGGLVEGKVANGYTFGSGTRLTVV.

This chain uses TRBV7-9 with TRBJ2-3; D is unclear. Germline V gives CDR1 SEHNR, CDR2 FQNEAQ (reference sequence). V dropped 4 bases and J dropped 4 bases, with 12 bases sitting between them. CDR3 length: 14 residues. CDR3 amino acids: CASSSEPVADTQYF. The DNA of the CDR3 is TGTGCCAGCAGCTCGGAACCCGTGGCAGATACGCAGTATTTT.

This clonotype appeared a few times. This chain joins TRBV19 and TRBJ1-1; possibly TRBD1 for D (6 bases). Germline CDR1 LNHDA, CDR2 SQIVND (reference sequence). With 1 base removed from V and 4 bases from J, the gap between germline ends came to 16 bases. The CDR3 totals 16 residues. The CDR3 spells CASSIGSSRGGTEAFF. The CDR3 DNA is TGTGCCAGTAGTATAGGTTCGAGTAGGGGGGGCACTGAAGCTTTCTTT.

V and J are TRBV11-2 and TRBJ2-2; perhaps TRBD1 as D (5 bases). Germline CDR1 SGHAT, CDR2 FQNNGV. The CDR3 is made up of 17 amino acids. The germline V and J ends were trimmed by 3 bases and 1 base, with 15 bases remaining between them. The CDR3 DNA sequence: TGTGCCAGCAGCTTCCCCTCGGACACCCTGAACACCGGGGAGCTGTTTTTT. Its protein is CASSFPSDTLNTGELFF.

The chain employs TRBV12-3 or TRBV12-4 and TRBJ2-7; 9 bases line up with TRBD1. V lost 9 bases and J lost 5; bases outside the gene matches: 5. The CDR3 is 12 amino acids. The CDR3 loop reads CASGTGTNEQYF. The CDR3 nucleotides are TGTGCCAGTGGGACAGGGACCAACGAGCAGTACTTC.

This clonotype came up a few times. The rearrangement links TRBV4-1 to TRBJ2-1; 7 nucleotides match TRBD2. The length of the CDR3 is 13 residues. V shed 8 bases, J shed 2 bases, and the junction held 3 bases outside the gene matches. Looked up from germline, CDR1 is MGHRA and CDR2 is YSYEKL. The CDR3 sequence: CASGGSAYNEQFF. For the CDR3, the DNA is TGCGCCAGCGGCGGGAGTGCCTACAATGAGCAGTTCTTC.

V usage is TRBV28 and J usage is TRBJ2-2; D is uncertain. Germline V gene lookup returns CDR1 MDHEN and CDR2 SYDVKM. Trimming took off 4 bases at V and 6 bases at J, with 12 bases between the two ends. The CDR3 is 14 amino acids. This CDR3 is CASSSRRLAGELFF. Written as DNA, the CDR3 is TGTGCCAGCAGTTCTCGGCGGCTAGCCGGGGAGCTGTTTTTT.

A note on this clonotype: One end of the junction fails to match germline, which may point to a read error. This chain links TRBV5-1 with TRBJ2-3; tentative D call: TRBD2 (5 bases). Germline values: CDR1 SGHRS, CDR2 YFSETQ. CDR3 length: 16 amino acids. The CDR3 DNA sequence: TGCACCAGCAGCTTGGACTTTTTCCAAAGCACAGATACACAGTATTTT. Residues: CTSSLDFFQSTDTQYF.

The V call is TRBV5-1, the J call TRBJ2-5; D unresolved. The germline gives CDR1 SGHRS, CDR2 YFSETQ. The CDR3 is made up of 12 amino acids. The ends were cut back, 4 bases at V and 4 bases at J, with 8 bases in the middle. The CDR3 spells CASSTTSETQYF. The DNA for the CDR3 is TGCGCCAGCAGCACAACCTCAGAGACCCAGTACTTC.

The sample holds a few counts of this clonotype. J is TRBJ2-5 and V is TRBV6-6; no reliable D call. This CDR3 spans 11 amino acids. Germline CDR1 reads MNHNY; CDR2 reads SVGAGI (reference sequence). V lost 8 bases and J 4 bases, leaving 8 bases between the germline ends. CDR3 bases: TGTGCCAGCGGCACTGCAGAGACCCAGTACTTC. This sequence encodes CASGTAETQYF.

This clonotype was counted only a few times. CDR3 sequence reads: CASFSGRYTF. The CDR3 bases are TGTGCCAGCTTCTCCGGCAGGTACACCTTC. The chain combines TRBV12-3 or TRBV12-4 with TRBJ1-2; D is unresolved. This CDR3 spans 10 amino acids. V lost 8 bases and J 11 bases, leaving 12 bases between the germline ends.

This clonotype was seen a handful of times. The rearrangement uses TRBV15 and TRBJ2-3, with D possibly matching TRBD1 (5 bases). This CDR3 has 16 amino acids. V was trimmed by 4 bases and J by 3 bases, leaving 17 bases between them. CDR1 is LNHNV, CDR2 YYDKDF, per germline (reference sequence). The CDR3 sequence: CATSIDQGGGTDTQYF. The DNA of the CDR3 is TGTGCCACCAGCATAGACCAGGGTGGCGGTACAGATACGCAGTATTTT.